This TCR beta chain was obtained from a study of T cells in Graves' hyperthyroidism and ophthalmopathy. The source material, RNA transcripts, was used to amplify TCR beta CDR3 regions. Using the HTBI primer set, a first-round RT-PCR was run on the TCR CDR3. TCRdb re-called the multiplex PCR reads through MiXCR, storing one row per CDR3 protein. The sample shows around 600,000 distinct CDR3 sequences, about 14% of them seen only once. With 7 bases clipped from V and 1 base from J, the junction kept 11 bases outside the gene matches. The length of the CDR3 is 16 residues. CDR1 GTSNPN and CDR2 SVGIG come from the germline V gene (reference sequence).

The chain employs TRBV30 and TRBJ2-1, with 9 bases aligning to TRBD2. The specimen sequenced was blood. This receptor was obtained from a woman in her forties or fifties with Graves' ophthalmopathy. The CDR3 reads CAYFGVSGSSYNEQFF. The CDR3 DNA follows: TGTGCCTACTTCGGGGTTAGCGGGAGTTCCTACAATGAGCAGTTCTTC.